A selection of T cell receptor beta chains follows, all from one sample in a study of T-cell reconstitution after alpha-beta-depleted transplantation in children. TCRdb re-derived calls from the PCR reads in MiXCR, one entry per CDR3 protein. This table has 450,000 to 600,000 distinct CDR3 sequences, roughly a tenth appearing once. Sample: PBMCs, taken before TCRalphabeta/CD19-depleted stem cell transplant. The receptors derive from a child aged 2-15 years with inherited bone marrow failure, due to receive a stem cell transplant. Each CDR3 is given with its conserved first and last residue. Fields, in order: V gene, D gene, clone size, J gene, CDR3 DNA, CDR3 protein. A D gene is named only where the DNA matches it firmly. Some rows have no size entry. The others give once, few or many, or a class for an expanded clone.

TRBV29-1	.	many	TRBJ1-1	TGCAGCGTTGGCGGGGGTTTGAACACTGAATCTTTCTTT	CSVGGGLNTESFF
TRBV24-1	TRBD2	many	TRBJ2-1	TGTGCCACCAGTGACCGTAGCGGGAGGCAATACAATGAGCAGTTCTTC	CATSDRSGRQYNEQFF
TRBV7-2	TRBD2	many	TRBJ2-7	TGTGCCAGCAACCCGGGACTAGCGGTTTACGAGCAGTACTTC	CASNPGLAVYEQYF
TRBV19	.	few	TRBJ1-2	TGTGCCAGCTCAGACAATGGCTATGGCTACACCTTC	CASSDNGYGYTF
TRBV21-1	.	.	TRBJ2-1	TGTGCCATCAGCCAAATAAGCGGGGAGTCCTACAATGAGCAGTTCTTC	CAISQISGESYNEQFF
TRBV5-1	TRBD2	.	TRBJ2-3	TGCGCCAGCAGCTTCGATCCCACTAGCGGGAAGGAGGTCGCTACGCAGTATTTT	CASSFDPTSGKEVATQYF
TRBV6-5	.	many	TRBJ2-6	TGTGCCAGCGGTTGGGAACCGTCTGGGGCCAACGTCCTGACTTTC	CASGWEPSGANVLTF
TRBV29-1	.	many	TRBJ2-1	TGCAGCGTTGTTTTTGAATCAGATGAGCAGTTCTTC	CSVVFESDEQFF
TRBV20-1	.	.	TRBJ2-1	TGCAGTGCTAGCTCGGTCCGTAGCGTAGCCTACAATGAGCAGTTCTTC	CSASSVRSVAYNEQFF
TRBV5-5	.	few	TRBJ1-2	TGTGCCAGCAGCAAGACCGGGACACCTATCAGTTCGTATGGCTACACCTTC	CASSKTGTPISSYGYTF
TRBV6-5	.	few	TRBJ2-3	TGTGCCAGCAGTTACTCGGGACATTCTACAGATACGCAGTATTTT	CASSYSGHSTDTQYF
TRBV5-1	.	once	TRBJ2-3	TGCGCCAGCACCGGAAGTACCACAGATACGCAGTATTTT	CASTGSTTDTQYF
TRBV6-1	.	many	TRBJ2-3	TGTGCCAGCAGCACCCGACTCCTTGGCACAGATACGCAGTATTTT	CASSTRLLGTDTQYF
TRBV15	TRBD2	many	TRBJ2-3	TGTGCCACCAGCAGAGAATTGACTAGCGCGCAGTATTTT	CATSRELTSAQYF
TRBV27	TRBD2	.	TRBJ2-1	TGTGCCAGCAGTTTCTGGGGTGGCGGGGGGGAGCAGTTCTTC	CASSFWGGGGEQFF
TRBV10-3	TRBD1	.	TRBJ2-4	TGTGCCATCAGTGACGGGACAGCACTAGCCAAAAACATTCAGTACTTC	CAISDGTALAKNIQYF
TRBV6-1	.	.	TRBJ1-1	TGTGCCAGCAGTGAAGGAGTGGGGAAGAGGACTGAAGCTTTCTTT	CASSEGVGKRTEAFF
TRBV7-2	TRBD2	many	TRBJ2-3	TGTGCCAGCAGCTTAGACGCGGCGAGCGGGGAAGGGGATACGCACTATTTT	CASSLDAASGEGDTHYF
TRBV12-3/TRBV12-4	TRBD2	many	TRBJ2-7	TGTGCCAGCAGTTTGACTAGCGGGGATTACGAGCAGTACTTC	CASSLTSGDYEQYF
TRBV6-5	TRBD1	many	TRBJ1-5	TGTGCCAGCAGTTACAAGACGGGACAGTATAGCAATCAGCCCCAGCATTTT	CASSYKTGQYSNQPQHF